This T cell receptor (beta chain) was found in a study of blood T cells in healthy people across ages. Every sample had a minimum of 6 million PBMCs isolated. Turning to this clonotype: Its specificity is not known. The CDR3 does not close with the conserved phenylalanine or tryptophan, likely indicating a read error.

Primers used in a second PCR of about 6 to 11 cycles were a sample-barcoded 5' primer and a J-beta primer mix. TCRdb independently ran MiXCR on the 5' RACE reads; one entry per CDR3 protein. The sample has more than 800,000 distinct CDR3 sequences, around 43% seen once. Germline loops: CDR1 SGHRS, CDR2 YFSETQ. The CDR3 runs 14 residues. The V end lost 2 bases, the J end lost 6 bases, and 11 bases lay between the germline ends. Overall study results and limits: Estimates of diversity drawn from one million T cells were considered underestimates.

Sequencing was carried out using blood. This TCR came from a woman aged 55 to 70 in good health. The chain couples TRBV5-1 to TRBJ2-2; no clear D gene. The CDR3 sequence is CASSFQAGPGELFL. CDR3 nucleotides: TGCGCCAGCAGCTTTCAAGCCGGGCCCGGGGAGCTGTTTCTT.